This record looks at one T cell receptor (beta chain) sequence and its context. The data were taken from a study of blood T cell repertoires in COVID-19. The CDR3 totals 15 residues. Trimming cost V 1 base and J 2 bases, with 12 bases left between them. CDR1 and CDR2 (germline): SGDLS, YYNGEE. TCRdb's copy holds only in-frame clones and misses some; the assay was immunoSEQ multiplex PCR. Among 99,000 or so clones, around 86% were seen once, and the ten largest hold approximately 38%. Sequenced material: peripheral blood. The TCR originated in a man older than 75 with acute or convalescent COVID-19. The chain carries TRBV9 and TRBJ2-5; TRBD2 is a possible D gene (5 bases). The CDR3 sequence: CASSVSAGGQETQYF. The CDR3 region has the DNA TGTGCCAGCAGCGTATCGGCAGGCGGGCAAGAGACCCAGTACTTC.